In its sample, the clone carrying this T cell receptor beta chain was seen many times. No antigen is known for it. These data originate in a study of molecular identifiers for immune sequencing clone quantification. Looking at the study overall: Four of five splits of RNA from 20,000 or 100,000 naive CD8 cells were sequenced in replicates.

Whole-study results and caveats: Over 99% of effector molecules, but under 1% in naive cells, were held by clones with more than 20 RNA copies.

Naive CD8 T cells were picked out by sorting for CD8+CD4-CCR7+CD45RA+. TCRdb independently ran MiXCR on the PCR reads; one entry per CDR3 protein. The sample lists around 460,000 distinct CDR3 sequences, around 25% occurring once. The CDR3 contains 14 residues. V lost 4 bases to trimming and J lost 5 bases; unmatched junction nucleotides: 3. CDR1 is MNHNY, CDR2 SVGAGI, per germline (reference sequence). Material for sequencing was naive CD8+ T cells from blood, with Jurkat cell RNA spiked in. Subset reported: FACS-sorted CD8+CD4-CCR7+CD45RA+ naive T cells. This TCR came from a human donor in good health. Some libraries in this study had Jurkat cell RNA spiked in. The rearrangement uses TRBV6-6 and TRBJ2-2; TRBD1 matches at 8 bases. The DNA of the CDR3 is TGTGCCAGCAGTTGGACAGGGCAGACCGGGGAGCTGTTTTTT. Residues: CASSWTGQTGELFF.